The next 24 T cell receptor beta chains were all read from a single sample in a study of T cells in Graves' hyperthyroidism and ophthalmopathy. TCR beta CDR3 regions were amplified from RNA. Researchers ran a first-round RT-PCR on the TCR CDR3 using the HTBI primer set. TCRdb reprocessed the multiplex PCR reads with MiXCR, giving one entry per CDR3 protein. Among 550,000 to 700,000 distinct CDR3 sequences, about 14% were seen once, and the ten largest hold 3.5% to 4.5%. Material: blood. The receptor set was obtained from a woman between 40 and 50 years old with Graves' ophthalmopathy.

This clonotype was picked up many times. The chain carries TRBV27 and TRBJ2-5, with 13 nucleotides matching TRBD2. The germline V gene has CDR1 MNHEY and CDR2 SMNVEV (reference sequence). J was trimmed by 5 bases and V by 6 bases; bases with no gene match: 6. The CDR3 spans 15 residues. The CDR3 DNA sequence: TGTGCCAGCAGGAAGGGACTAGCGGGAAAGGAGACCCAGTACTTC. Protein: CASRKGLAGKETQYF.

This clonotype was observed many times. This sequence joins TRBV20-1 and TRBJ2-7, with 10 bases identical to TRBD1. Germline V lookup: CDR1 DFQATT, CDR2 SNEGSKA (reference sequence). The CDR3 contains 13 residues. V lost 5 bases and J lost 3; bases outside the gene matches: 4. The CDR3 protein is CSAPRTGGYEQYF. For the CDR3, the DNA is TGCAGTGCTCCTCGGACAGGGGGCTACGAGCAGTACTTC.

In this sample, this clonotype turned up a few times. A much larger clone sits a single nucleotide away, making a read error possible. V gene TRBV4-2 combines with J gene TRBJ2-2; D uncertain. This CDR3 spans 12 amino acids. Germline-derived CDR1 and CDR2 are LGHNA and YNFKEQ. V lost 3 bases and J lost 4, with 3 bases in between. The CDR3 nucleotides are TGTGCCAGCAGCCACAGCACCGGGGAGCTGTTTTTT. This encodes CASSHSTGELFF.

This chain links TRBV11-1 with TRBJ2-2; 7 bases line up with TRBD2. CDR1 is SGHAT, CDR2 FQDESV, per germline (reference sequence). The CDR3 contains 18 residues. V lost 7 bases and J lost 3; bases outside the gene matches: 17. CDR3 in amino acids: CASITTPGGSTYTGELFF. DNA for the CDR3: TGTGCCAGCATCACCACCCCTGGCGGGAGTACGTACACCGGGGAGCTGTTTTTT.

In its sample, this clonotype was seen many times. The chain is built from TRBV6-1 and TRBJ1-1; 7 bases are a match to TRBD1. V lost 7 bases, J lost 5 bases, and 7 bases stayed unmatched. This CDR3 is 13 amino acids long. Germline V gene sequence: CDR1 MNHNS, CDR2 SASEGT. The CDR3 protein is CASKEPQGTEAFF. CDR3 nucleotide sequence: TGTGCCAGCAAAGAACCACAGGGGACTGAAGCTTTCTTT.

This clonotype was seen repeatedly, ten times or more. This sequence joins TRBV6-1 and TRBJ2-5; possible D gene TRBD2, 6 bases. This CDR3 has 14 amino acids. V lost 1 base, J lost 4 bases, and 10 bases lay in between. In germline, CDR1 is MNHNS, CDR2 SASEGT. This CDR3 reads CASSEGGGIETQYF. In DNA, the CDR3 is TGTGCCAGCAGTGAAGGTGGGGGGATAGAGACCCAGTACTTC.

There are many counts of this clonotype. The chain employs TRBV12-3 or TRBV12-4 and TRBJ2-2, with TRBD2 matching over 8 bases. The CDR3 is made up of 12 amino acids. The CDR3 DNA sequence: TGTGCAATTAGCGGGATGGCCGGGGAGCTGTTTTTT. Its protein product is CAISGMAGELFF.

This clonotype was observed at least ten times. This rearrangement joins TRBV6-1 to TRBJ2-4; a weak D match, TRBD2 (5 bases). With 4 bases removed from V and 0 bases from J, the gap between germline ends came to 10 bases. CDR1 is MNHNS and CDR2 is SASEGT in the germline V gene. This CDR3 comprises 15 residues. The CDR3 coding sequence is TGTGCCAGCAGTGGCCTGGGAGTAGCCAAAAACATTCAGTACTTC. Residues: CASSGLGVAKNIQYF.

This clonotype showed up many times. The rearrangement joins TRBV6-1 to TRBJ1-1, with TRBD1 as a possible D gene (5 bases). Trimming shortened V by 4 bases and J by 0 bases, and 15 bases separated the two germline ends. The CDR3 has 16 residues. CDR1 and CDR2 from the germline V gene are MNHNS and SASEGT. The CDR3 bases are TGTGCCAGCAGTGGCCTAGCGACAGATCTGAACACTGAAGCTTTCTTT. It codes for CASSGLATDLNTEAFF.

This clonotype has at least ten counts. This rearrangement joins TRBV28 to TRBJ2-7, with 12 positions matching TRBD2. V shed 5 bases, J shed 6 bases, and the junction held 2 bases outside the gene matches. The CDR3 consists of 13 residues. Germline assignment: CDR1 MDHEN and CDR2 SYDVKM. DNA for the CDR3: TGTGCCAGCAGTCTAGCGGGAGGGACCGAGCAGTACTTC. Translation gives CASSLAGGTEQYF.

This clonotype was observed at least ten times. The gene calls are TRBV11-2 and TRBJ2-7; tentative D call: TRBD2 (5 bases). Germline CDR1 reads SGHAT; CDR2 reads FQNNGV. The ends were cut back, 1 base at V and 7 bases at J, with 11 bases in the middle. The CDR3 covers 13 residues. The CDR3 loop reads CASSLGLSSEQYF. The CDR3 DNA is TGTGCCAGCAGCTTAGGACTATCCAGTGAGCAGTACTTC.

This clonotype has ten or more counts. V usage is TRBV12-3 or TRBV12-4 and J usage is TRBJ2-7; the D is unclear. The length of the CDR3 is 15 residues. Between the trimmed V and J ends, which lost 0 bases and 2 bases, there was a span of 11 bases. In DNA, the CDR3 is TGTGCCAGCAGTTTAGCGCGACGCGCGGCCTACGAGCAGTACTTC. This sequence encodes CASSLARRAAYEQYF.

This clonotype showed up many times. The chain carries TRBV7-9 and TRBJ2-5; no definite D call. V was clipped by 1 base and J by 4 bases, with 13 bases between them. Germline assignment: CDR1 SEHNR and CDR2 FQNEAQ (reference sequence). The CDR3 loop spans 15 amino acids. The chain's CDR3 is CASSLDQEMGETQYF. CDR3 in DNA: TGTGCCAGCAGCTTAGACCAGGAGATGGGAGAGACCCAGTACTTC.

This clonotype was recorded at least ten times. The V call is TRBV27, the J call TRBJ2-5; no clear D gene. CDR1 and CDR2 from the germline V gene are MNHEY and SMNVEV (reference sequence). Trimming cost V 4 bases and J 0 bases, with 6 bases left between them. The CDR3 is made up of 13 amino acids. Written as DNA, the CDR3 is TGTGCCAGCAGTTCTCTCGACCAAGAGACCCAGTACTTC. Translating it yields CASSSLDQETQYF.

This clonotype was seen at least ten times. The rearrangement joins TRBV11-1 to TRBJ1-2; TRBD1 is a possible D gene (5 bases). The CDR3 is made up of 15 amino acids. V was trimmed by 3 bases and J by 5 bases, leaving 16 bases between them. Germline V gives CDR1 SGHAT, CDR2 FQDESV (reference sequence). CDR3 sequence: CASSFAGTVGYGYTF. CDR3 coding DNA: TGTGCCAGCAGCTTCGCGGGGACTGTTGGTTATGGCTACACCTTC.

V gene TRBV6-1 combines with J gene TRBJ1-3; a weak D match, TRBD1 (5 bases). The CDR3 sequence is 14 residues long. The germline V gene has CDR1 MNHNS and CDR2 SASEGT. The V end lost 4 bases, the J end lost 4 bases, and 11 bases lay between the germline ends. The CDR3 protein is CASSGPGRGNTIYF. The CDR3 DNA sequence: TGTGCCAGCAGTGGGCCGGGACGCGGAAACACCATATATTTT.

This clonotype was detected only a few times. The chain recombines TRBV5-1 with TRBJ1-1, with D perhaps matching TRBD1 (5 bases). The V gene lost 3 bases and the J gene lost 7 bases, with 13 bases spanning the gap. The CDR3 runs 13 residues. Germline V lookup: CDR1 SGHRS, CDR2 YFSETQ. The DNA of the CDR3 is TGCGCCAGCAGCTACGGACAAACTCATGAAGCTTTCTTT. Protein product: CASSYGQTHEAFF.

This clonotype occurred many times. This chain uses TRBV4-3 with TRBJ2-2; D may be TRBD1 (6 bases). The V and J ends lost 2 bases and 3 bases respectively, with 7 bases between them. Per the germline V gene, CDR1 is LGHNA and CDR2 is YSLEER. The CDR3 loop spans 14 amino acids. CDR3 coding DNA: TGCGCCAGCAGCCAATACAGGGACACCGGGGAGCTGTTTTTT. This sequence encodes CASSQYRDTGELFF.

This clonotype was seen ten or more times. The rearrangement uses TRBV4-1 and TRBJ2-2; 9 bases line up with TRBD2. The CDR3 is 17 amino acids. Germline assignment: CDR1 MGHRA and CDR2 YSYEKL. Trimming cost V 2 bases and J 0 bases; bases outside gene matches: 4. The CDR3 loop is CASSQRASGANTGELFF. CDR3 coding DNA: TGCGCCAGCAGCCAAAGGGCTAGCGGGGCGAACACCGGGGAGCTGTTTTTT.

There are many counts of this clonotype. The gene calls are TRBV27 and TRBJ1-1, with unresolved D. V was cut by 3 bases and J by 1 base, with 9 bases left in between. This CDR3 contains 14 residues. Germline V lookup: CDR1 MNHEY, CDR2 SMNVEV (reference sequence). CDR3 residues: CASSLLSGNTEAFF. The DNA of the CDR3 is TGTGCCAGCAGTTTGTTGTCGGGGAACACTGAAGCTTTCTTT.

The chain recombines TRBV20-1 with TRBJ1-2; D not certain. There are 17 residues in the CDR3. Between the trimmed V and J ends, which lost 3 bases and 8 bases, there was a span of 28 bases. Germline-derived CDR1 and CDR2 are DFQATT and SNEGSKA (reference sequence). The CDR3 DNA reads as TGCAGTGCTAGCCCCTCCGGGGATTTCCTCCTAAAGAGCGGCTACACCTTC. Protein sequence: CSASPSGDFLLKSGYTF.

This clonotype was counted ten times or more. A much larger clone lies a single base off, so this may be a read error. The J gene is TRBJ2-5, the V gene TRBV2, with D possibly being TRBD2 (5 bases). V was clipped by 7 bases and J by 9 bases, with 12 bases between them. Germline V gene sequence: CDR1 SNHLY, CDR2 FYNNEI. The CDR3 contains 11 residues. The CDR3 DNA reads TGTGCCAGCAAGACTATGGAGGCCCAGTACTTC. This translates into CASKTMEAQYF.

Many counts were recorded for this clonotype. The chain employs TRBV2 and TRBJ1-6; D unclear. The CDR3 covers 15 residues. The V gene lost 8 bases and the J gene lost 4 bases, with 15 bases spanning the gap. CDR1 is SNHLY and CDR2 is FYNNEI in the germline V gene. This chain's CDR3 is CASRGPEGYNSPLHF. In DNA form, the CDR3 reads TGTGCCAGCCGAGGGCCAGAAGGTTATAATTCACCCCTCCACTTT.

This chain links TRBV28 with TRBJ1-2; the match to TRBD1 covers 10 bases. The V and J ends lost 8 bases and 4 bases, in that order; junction bases with no gene match: 10. This CDR3 contains 15 residues. Germline loops: CDR1 MDHEN, CDR2 SYDVKM. CDR3 coding DNA: TGTGCCAGCTTTGGAGGGACAGGGGAGGTCTATGGCTACACCTTC. Encoded protein: CASFGGTGEVYGYTF.